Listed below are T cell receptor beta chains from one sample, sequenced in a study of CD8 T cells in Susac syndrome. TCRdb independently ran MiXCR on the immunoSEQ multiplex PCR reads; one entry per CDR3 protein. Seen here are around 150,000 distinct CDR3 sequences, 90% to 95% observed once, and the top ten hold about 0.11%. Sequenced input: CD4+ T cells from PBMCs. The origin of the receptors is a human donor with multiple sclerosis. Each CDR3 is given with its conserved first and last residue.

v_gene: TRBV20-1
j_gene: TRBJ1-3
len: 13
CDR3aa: CSASRDSGNTIYF

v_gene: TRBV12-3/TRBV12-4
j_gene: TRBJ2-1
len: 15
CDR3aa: CASSRTSGRSNEQFF

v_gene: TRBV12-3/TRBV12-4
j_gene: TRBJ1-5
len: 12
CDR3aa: CASSLQNQPQHF

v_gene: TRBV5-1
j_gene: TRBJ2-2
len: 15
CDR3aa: CASSLNRGQGGELFF

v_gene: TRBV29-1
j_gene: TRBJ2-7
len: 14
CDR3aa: CSVASGTHSYEQYF

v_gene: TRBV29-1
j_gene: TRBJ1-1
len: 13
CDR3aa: CSVERVEGVEAFF

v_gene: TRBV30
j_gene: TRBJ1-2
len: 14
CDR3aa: CAWSEGGYGSGYTF

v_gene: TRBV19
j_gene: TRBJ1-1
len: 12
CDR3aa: CASSTRDREAFF

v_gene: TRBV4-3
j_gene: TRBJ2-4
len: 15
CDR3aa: CASSRGTVAKNIQYF

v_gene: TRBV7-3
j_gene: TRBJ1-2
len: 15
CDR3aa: CASSPGAGGNYGYTF

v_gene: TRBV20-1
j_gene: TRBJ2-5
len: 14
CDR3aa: CSAQDWAQSETQYF

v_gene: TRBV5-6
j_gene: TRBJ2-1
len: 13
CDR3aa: CASSGGLHLGQFF

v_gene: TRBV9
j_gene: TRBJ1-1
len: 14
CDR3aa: CASSADRAGTEAFF

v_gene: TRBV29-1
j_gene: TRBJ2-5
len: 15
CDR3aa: CSVGGRRGGEETQYF

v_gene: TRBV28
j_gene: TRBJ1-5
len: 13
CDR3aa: CASRKYWMEPQHF

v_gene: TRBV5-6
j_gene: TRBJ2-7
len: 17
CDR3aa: CASSPRGGAGSPYEQYF

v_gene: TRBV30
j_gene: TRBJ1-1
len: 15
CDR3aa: CAWSGQGYTDTEAFF

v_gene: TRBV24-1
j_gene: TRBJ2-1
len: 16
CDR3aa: CATSDLIGGRDNEQFF

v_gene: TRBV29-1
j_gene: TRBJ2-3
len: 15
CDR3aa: CSVLNRGLSTDTQYF

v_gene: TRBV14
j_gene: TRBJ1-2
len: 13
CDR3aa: CASSQDRYYGYTF

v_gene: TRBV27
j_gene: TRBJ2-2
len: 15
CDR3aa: CASSLLTRNTGELFF

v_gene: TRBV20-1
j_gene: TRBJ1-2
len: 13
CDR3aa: CSAPDSADYGYTF

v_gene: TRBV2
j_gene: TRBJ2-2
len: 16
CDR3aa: CASSVSGTRDTGELFF

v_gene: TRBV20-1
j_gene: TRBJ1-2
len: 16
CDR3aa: CSARPLGGDSNYGYTF

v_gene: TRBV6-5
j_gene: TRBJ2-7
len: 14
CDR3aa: CASSPDRGNYEQYF

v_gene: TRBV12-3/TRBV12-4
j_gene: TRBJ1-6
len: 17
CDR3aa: CASDLRVGGVYNSPLHF

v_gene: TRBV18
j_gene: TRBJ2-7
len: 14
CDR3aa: CASSPAGPSYEQYF

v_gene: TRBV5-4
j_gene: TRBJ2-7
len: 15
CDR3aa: CASSFFTGLYNEQYF

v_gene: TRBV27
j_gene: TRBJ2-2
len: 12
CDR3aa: CASSLQGGELFF

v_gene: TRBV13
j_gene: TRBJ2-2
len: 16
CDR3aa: CASSWTGTGGTGELFF

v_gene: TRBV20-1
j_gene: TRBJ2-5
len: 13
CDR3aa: CSARGLAQETQYF

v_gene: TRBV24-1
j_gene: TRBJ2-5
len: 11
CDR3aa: CATSEQETQYF

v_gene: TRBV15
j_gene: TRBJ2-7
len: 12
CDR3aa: CATSRAEGRRYF

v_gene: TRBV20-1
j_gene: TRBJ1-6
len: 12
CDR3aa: CSASARGSPLHF

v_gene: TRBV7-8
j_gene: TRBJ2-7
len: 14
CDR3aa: CASRKWGQGDEQYF

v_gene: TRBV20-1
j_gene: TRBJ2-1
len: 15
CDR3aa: CSAREGLVFGNEQFF

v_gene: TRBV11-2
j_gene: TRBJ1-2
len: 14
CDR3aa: CASSPPGANYGYTF

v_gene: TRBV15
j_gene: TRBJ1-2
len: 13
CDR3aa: CATSRDRSYGYTF